The 25 T cell receptor beta chains below all came from one sample that was sequenced in a study of blood T cell repertoires in COVID-19. Repertoires were generated with immunoSEQ multiplex PCR, while TCRdb's copy carries only in-frame clones and drops some. The sample lists 56,000 or so clones, around 80% occurring once. The sequenced sample was peripheral blood. Source of these receptors: a man aged 45-65 years with acute or convalescent COVID-19.

This clone has just a few counts. The rearrangement uses TRBV6-5 and TRBJ1-2; D call uncertain. Looked up from germline, CDR1 is MNHEY and CDR2 is SVGAGI. The CDR3 is made up of 14 amino acids. V was shortened by 11 bases and J by 4 bases, with 20 bases between the two germline ends. The CDR3 DNA sequence: TGTGCCTCCCAAACCTACGGAGTTTTCTATGGCTACACCTTC. Amino acids: CASQTYGVFYGYTF.

The chain couples TRBV7-3 to TRBJ2-1; 9 nucleotides line up with TRBD2. The V segment lost 0 bases and the J segment 8 bases; nucleotides outside the gene matches: 5. CDR3 size: 15 residues. Germline CDR1 and CDR2: SGHTA and FQGTGA. The CDR3 loop is CASSLTSGSVYEQFF. CDR3 nucleotide sequence: TGTGCCAGCAGCTTAACTAGCGGGAGCGTGTATGAGCAGTTCTTC.

V and J are TRBV6-1 and TRBJ2-1, with 9 bases that match TRBD2. V lost 1 base and J lost 9; bases outside the gene matches: 10. The CDR3 runs to 16 residues. The germline CDR1 and CDR2 sequences are MNHNS and SASEGT. Here the CDR3 reads CASSEGGGGRAFEQFF. In DNA form, the CDR3 reads TGTGCCAGCAGTGAAGGTGGTGGCGGGAGGGCCTTTGAGCAGTTCTTC.

The chain is built from TRBV7-8 and TRBJ2-1; D call uncertain. Germline CDR1 and CDR2: SGHVS and FQNEAQ. Trimming pared 5 bases from V and 4 bases from J, leaving 18 bases between. The CDR3 spans 16 residues. The CDR3 coding sequence is TGTGCCAGCAGCCCCCAGCGATGGGTTCCATACAATGAGCAGTTCTTC. This codes for CASSPQRWVPYNEQFF.

V is TRBV14 and J is TRBJ2-7; perhaps TRBD1 as D (5 bases). V lost 0 bases and J 0 bases, leaving 15 bases between the germline ends. Germline CDR1 and CDR2: SGHDN and FVKESK. This CDR3 contains 17 residues. The chain's CDR3 is CASSQDLSPGYSYEQYF. DNA of the CDR3: TGTGCCAGCAGCCAAGATCTATCCCCAGGGTACTCCTACGAGCAGTACTTC.

As DNA, the CDR3 is TGTGCCAGCAGCCAAGACAGATACCAAGCTTTCTTT. Translating it yields CASSQDRYQAFF. This chain uses TRBV3-1 (or the pseudogene TRBV3-2) with TRBJ1-1; D gene unclear. The CDR3 is made up of 12 amino acids. V shed 0 bases and J shed 9 bases, with 8 bases lying between them. Germline CDR1 is LGHDT and CDR2 is YNNKEL (reference sequence).

The chain uses TRBV10-3 and TRBJ2-7; D is unclear. The CDR3 sequence is 14 residues long. The V end was cut by 11 bases, the J end by 0 bases, with 17 bases between. In germline, CDR1 is ENHRY, CDR2 SYGVKD. CDR3 coding DNA: TGTGCCTCCTCCCCCCCGGGTCTCTCCTACGAGCAGTACTTC. It translates to CASSPPGLSYEQYF.

V is TRBV10-2 and J is TRBJ2-3; TRBD2 aligns across 11 bases. The ends lost 3 bases at V and 4 bases at J; junction bases unmatched: 0. Germline V lookup: CDR1 WSHSY, CDR2 SAAADI. The CDR3 spans 14 residues. The chain's CDR3 is CASSELAGADTQYF. CDR3 nucleotides: TGCGCCAGCAGTGAACTAGCGGGAGCAGATACGCAGTATTTT.

Concerning this clone itself: Additional DNA sequences in this sample encode the identical CDR3. The gene calls are TRBV19 and TRBJ2-7, with 7 positions matching TRBD2. Trimming took 3 bases from V and 4 from J; bases not matched to a gene: 0. Per the germline V gene, CDR1 is LNHDA and CDR2 is SQIVND (reference sequence). The CDR3 is 12 amino acids. CDR3 loop: CASSIGGYEQYF. CDR3 bases: TGTGCCAGTAGTATCGGGGGGTACGAGCAGTACTTC.

The chain couples TRBV11-2 to TRBJ1-5; no reliable D call. V was pared by 5 bases and J by 2 bases, with 10 bases between. Germline V gene data show CDR1 as SGHAT and CDR2 as FQNNGV. The CDR3 consists of 14 residues. The DNA of the CDR3 is TGTGCCAGCAGCCCGACTGCTGGCAATCAGCCCCAGCATTTT. Protein product: CASSPTAGNQPQHF.

J is TRBJ2-7 and V is TRBV18; tentative D call: TRBD2 (6 bases). The V gene lost 2 bases and the J gene lost 2 bases, with 13 bases spanning the gap. The CDR3 has 15 amino acids. Germline V gives CDR1 KGHSH, CDR2 LQKENI. This CDR3 reads CASSPLEGSTYEQYF. In DNA form, the CDR3 reads TGTGCCAGCTCACCATTGGAGGGGTCCACCTACGAGCAGTACTTC.

This sequence joins TRBV27 and TRBJ2-3, with a possible D match to TRBD2 (5 bases). The CDR3 runs 15 residues. The germline gives CDR1 MNHEY, CDR2 SMNVEV (reference sequence). V gave up 7 bases and J gave up 0 bases, with 14 bases separating them. CDR3 in DNA: TGTGCCAGCACCCGGGATACCCCTAGCACAGATACGCAGTATTTT. It specifies CASTRDTPSTDTQYF.

The V gene is TRBV11-2, the J gene TRBJ2-3; 11 bases map to TRBD2. The CDR3 length is 18 residues. The germline CDR1 and CDR2 sequences are SGHAT and FQNNGV. The junction had 10 bases not matched to a gene; V was cut back by 4 bases and J by 1 base. CDR3 amino acids: CASSYRNPGLAGTDTQYF. CDR3 nucleotide sequence: TGTGCCAGCAGCTACCGTAACCCGGGACTAGCGGGCACAGATACGCAGTATTTT.

The chain combines TRBV19 with TRBJ2-1, with 7 positions matching TRBD1. V trimming: 1 base; J trimming: 1 base; junction bases outside the gene matches: 4. Germline V gives CDR1 LNHDA, CDR2 SQIVND (reference sequence). The CDR3 contains 16 residues. The CDR3 bases are TGTGCCAGTAGTATAGCTACAGGGGTGTCCTACAATGAGCAGTTCTTC. Its translation is CASSIATGVSYNEQFF. Looking up the rest from reference TRBV19 and TRBJ2-1 gives the full variable domain: DGGITQSPKYLFRKEGQNVTLSCEQNLNHDAMYWYRQDPGQGLRLIYYSQIVNDFQKGDIAEGYSVSREKKESFPLTVTSAQKNPTAFYLCASSIATGVSYNEQFFGPGTRLTVL.

The chain joins TRBV27 to TRBJ2-3; D is perhaps TRBD2 (6 bases). This CDR3 contains 13 residues. Germline V gene data show CDR1 as MNHEY and CDR2 as SMNVEV (reference sequence). V dropped 8 bases and J dropped 2 bases, with 11 bases sitting between them. The CDR3 spells CASRDWTTDTQYF. The DNA of the CDR3 is TGTGCCAGCCGGGACTGGACCACAGATACGCAGTATTTT.

This clone was picked up a small number of times. CDR3 protein: CASSLPGQGASDTQYF. The CDR3 DNA reads TGCGCCAGCAGCTTACCGGGACAGGGGGCTTCAGATACGCAGTATTTT. The V gene is TRBV5-1, the J gene TRBJ2-3, with TRBD1 matching 12 bases. CDR3 size: 16 residues. The germline CDR1 and CDR2 sequences are SGHRS and YFSETQ. Trimming took 2 bases from V and 4 from J; bases not matched to a gene: 5.

Here the CDR3 reads CASSLEGLAGGYNEQFF. The DNA of the CDR3 is TGTGCCAGCAGCTTAGAAGGACTAGCGGGAGGGTACAATGAGCAGTTCTTC. V gene TRBV11-3 combines with J gene TRBJ2-1, with 15 nucleotides matching TRBD2. Germline V gives CDR1 SGHNT, CDR2 YENEEA. The CDR3 length is 17 residues. Trimming at V came to 0 bases and at J to 4 bases, leaving 1 base not matched to a gene.

The chain uses TRBV6-5 and TRBJ1-6; D is unclear. The V and J ends lost 7 bases and 6 bases respectively, with 16 bases between them. Germline V gives CDR1 MNHEY, CDR2 SVGAGI. This CDR3 is 15 amino acids long. CDR3 bases: TGTGCCAGCATCCCCTCAGAGGGTGGTAATTCACCCCTCCACTTT. This encodes CASIPSEGGNSPLHF.

This chain links TRBV9 with TRBJ1-2, with 7 bases fitting TRBD1. CDR1 and CDR2 from the germline V gene are SGDLS and YYNGEE. The CDR3 is made up of 15 amino acids. V lost 0 bases to trimming and J lost 2 bases; unmatched junction nucleotides: 4. CDR3 amino acids: CASSVEGTENYGYTF. The CDR3 coding sequence is TGTGCCAGCAGCGTAGAAGGGACAGAGAACTATGGCTACACCTTC.

The chain combines TRBV21-1 with TRBJ2-2; the table's D call TRBD2 went unverified against the DNA. TRBV21-1 corresponds to a pseudogene. This CDR3 spans 17 amino acids. The DNA for the CDR3 is TGTGCCAGCAGCAATTCCGAGGGCCAGGCGGACACCGGGGAGCTGTTTTTT. Its translation is CASSNSEGQADTGELFF.

This clone has a handful of counts. The V call is TRBV10-1, the J call TRBJ2-7; 8 bases line up with TRBD1. CDR1 is WNHNN, CDR2 SYGVQD, per germline (reference sequence). After removal of 3 bases from V and 7 bases from J, the junction contained 14 bases not matched to a gene. The length of the CDR3 is 16 residues. CDR3 residues: CASSEIRDRPLREQYF. CDR3 in DNA: TGCGCCAGCAGTGAAATCCGGGACAGGCCCCTGAGAGAGCAGTACTTC.

The rearrangement joins TRBV29-1 to TRBJ1-4, with 9 bases identical to TRBD1. This CDR3 has 13 amino acids. CDR1 SQVTM and CDR2 ANQGSEA come from the germline V gene. The V and J ends lost 6 bases and 4 bases, in that order; junction bases with no gene match: 3. CDR3 DNA sequence: TGCAGCGTGTCGGGACAGGGTAATGAAAAACTGTTTTTT. As protein: CSVSGQGNEKLFF.

The V gene is TRBV15, the J gene TRBJ2-2, with D possibly TRBD1 on 7 matching bases. Germline V gene data show CDR1 as LNHNV and CDR2 as YYDKDF (reference sequence). V was trimmed by 2 bases and J by 3 bases, leaving 16 bases between them. The CDR3 sequence is 17 residues long. CDR3 DNA: TGTGCCACCAGCAGACACGCCAGGGGGGCGGACACCGGGGAGCTGTTTTTT. This translates into CATSRHARGADTGELFF.

The rearrangement links TRBV19 to TRBJ1-3; D is unclear. Germline CDR1 reads LNHDA; CDR2 reads SQIVND (reference sequence). Trimming took off 4 bases at V and 4 bases at J, with 14 bases between the two ends. The CDR3 runs 15 residues. CDR3 protein: CASSTGRLEGNTIYF. CDR3 DNA sequence: TGTGCCAGTAGTACGGGTCGCCTGGAAGGAAACACCATATATTTT.

The CDR3 protein is CASSQENQPQHF. CDR3 bases: TGTGCCAGCAGCCAGGAAAATCAGCCCCAGCATTTT. The rearrangement joins TRBV13 to TRBJ1-5; the D is unclear. This CDR3 comprises 12 residues. From germline, CDR1 is PRHDT and CDR2 FYEKMQ (reference sequence). The V gene lost 5 bases and the J gene lost 4 bases, with 6 bases spanning the gap.